This entry lists 15 T cell receptor beta chains sequenced from one sample in a study of cytomegalovirus exposure and HLA in healthy donors. The primer mix had 60 Vbeta and 13 Jbeta primers. Libraries were prepared by immunoSEQ multiplex PCR; TCRdb keeps only in-frame clonotypes and omits some of them. This table has approximately 130,000 clones, around 77% appearing once. The sample was PBMCs. Source of these receptors: a man in his fifties or sixties in good health and CMV-seronegative.

This rearrangement joins TRBV28 to TRBJ2-1; the D gene is possibly TRBD2 (6 bases). Germline lookup yields CDR1 MDHEN and CDR2 SYDVKM. This CDR3 has 14 amino acids. V was clipped by 7 bases and J by 4 bases, with 14 bases between them. Written as DNA, the CDR3 is TGTGCCAGCAATCGGAGGGCCGGGTACAATGAGCAGTTCTTC. Translating it yields CASNRRAGYNEQFF.

This clone was observed a handful of times. This chain links TRBV27 with TRBJ1-5, with D perhaps matching TRBD1 (6 bases). The ends were cut back, 7 bases at V and 7 bases at J, with 17 bases in the middle. The CDR3 is 14 residues long. The V gene's germline CDR1 is MNHEY and CDR2 SMNVEV (reference sequence). The DNA for the CDR3 is TGTGCCAGCAAATCGGTGGGGGCGAAGCAGCCCCAGCATTTT. This gives the protein CASKSVGAKQPQHF.

The chain has TRBV19 and TRBJ2-1; D might be TRBD2 (6 bases). Germline V gives CDR1 LNHDA, CDR2 SQIVND (reference sequence). The V gene lost 7 bases and the J gene lost 0 bases, with 16 bases spanning the gap. This CDR3 is built from 16 residues. CDR3 residues: CASKMGGGSSYNEQFF. The CDR3 bases are TGTGCCAGTAAGATGGGAGGTGGAAGCTCCTACAATGAGCAGTTCTTC.

The chain has TRBV28 and TRBJ2-6; the D gene is possibly TRBD1 (6 bases). The germline V gene encodes CDR1 MDHEN and CDR2 SYDVKM. There are 15 residues in the CDR3. The ends were cut back, 6 bases at V and 1 base at J, with 10 bases in the middle. Written as DNA, the CDR3 is TGTGCCAGCAGCGAACAGGGTTCTGGGGCCAACGTCCTGACTTTC. This codes for CASSEQGSGANVLTF. Filled out from reference TRBV28 and TRBJ2-6, the complete variable domain reads DVKVTQSSRYLVKRTGEKVFLECVQDMDHENMFWYRQDPGLGLRLIYFSYDVKMKEKGDIPEGYSVSREKKERFSLILESASTNQTSMYLCASSEQGSGANVLTFGAGSRLTVL.

J is TRBJ2-7 and V is TRBV27; 11 bases match TRBD2. CDR1 and CDR2 from the germline V gene are MNHEY and SMNVEV (reference sequence). Trimming took 3 bases from V and 0 from J; bases not matched to a gene: 1. The CDR3 runs 15 residues. CDR3 sequence (DNA): TGTGCCAGCAGTTTTACTAGCGGGAGCTCCTACGAGCAGTACTTC. Translated, it gives CASSFTSGSSYEQYF.

V usage is TRBV14 and J usage is TRBJ1-2; maybe TRBD1 (5 bases). This CDR3 spans 16 amino acids. V was trimmed by 3 bases and J by 4 bases, leaving 18 bases between them. The germline gives CDR1 SGHDN, CDR2 FVKESK. CDR3 sequence: CASSQAQGSVGYGYTF. The CDR3 DNA reads TGTGCCAGCAGCCAGGCCCAGGGATCAGTTGGCTATGGCTACACCTTC.

This clone was found a few times. The rearrangement joins TRBV6-6 to TRBJ2-3, with D perhaps TRBD2 (5 bases). The germline V and J ends were trimmed by 0 bases and 0 bases, with 10 bases remaining between them. The CDR3 has 16 amino acids. From germline, CDR1 is MNHNY and CDR2 SVGAGI (reference sequence). The CDR3 nucleotides read TGTGCCAGCAGTTACTCGGAGCGGCCGAGCACAGATACGCAGTATTTT. It yields the protein CASSYSERPSTDTQYF.

The chain links TRBV19 to TRBJ2-1; no firm D call. Germline values: CDR1 LNHDA, CDR2 SQIVND (reference sequence). There are 12 residues in the CDR3. V was pared by 5 bases and J by 7 bases, with 9 bases between. The CDR3 DNA reads as TGTGCCAGTAGTTTCACATTAAATGAGCAGTTCTTC. The encoded protein is CASSFTLNEQFF.

The CDR3 DNA reads as TGTGCCACCTCTTGGACAGGCCAAGAGACCCAGTACTTC. It encodes CATSWTGQETQYF. The chain uses TRBV10-3 and TRBJ2-5; TRBD1 agrees at 7 bases. CDR3 size: 13 residues. Per germline, CDR1 ENHRY and CDR2 SYGVKD. The J segment lost 1 base and the V segment lost 10 bases, leaving 6 bases of the junction unmatched.

This chain connects TRBV6-1 to TRBJ2-1; 8 bases agree with TRBD1. Trimming removed 8 bases from V and 7 bases from J; junction bases left unmatched: 13. The CDR3 runs 15 residues. Per germline, CDR1 MNHNS and CDR2 SASEGT. The CDR3 reads CASCYFWTGLNEQFF. Here the CDR3 DNA reads TGTGCCAGCTGCTACTTTTGGACAGGGTTGAATGAGCAGTTCTTC.

The chain employs TRBV19 and TRBJ1-1; TRBD1 agrees at 7 bases. The CDR3 sequence is 16 residues long. Unmatched junction bases numbered 9, after V lost 5 bases and J lost 0 bases. Germline assignment: CDR1 LNHDA and CDR2 SQIVND (reference sequence). The CDR3 DNA reads TGTGCCAGTAGTCCCAGACCCGACAGGGTGAACACTGAAGCTTTCTTT. Translating gives CASSPRPDRVNTEAFF.

J is TRBJ2-2 and V is TRBV19; D possibly corresponds to TRBD1 (7 bases). Between the trimmed V and J ends, which lost 8 bases and 6 bases, there was a span of 16 bases. Germline-derived CDR1 and CDR2 are LNHDA and SQIVND (reference sequence). This CDR3 is built from 14 residues. CDR3 protein: CASLSRGDAGELFF. DNA of the CDR3: TGTGCCAGTTTATCCAGGGGGGATGCCGGGGAGCTGTTTTTT.

The chain is built from TRBV10-1 and TRBJ2-2, with D possibly TRBD2 on 5 matching bases. Looked up from germline, CDR1 is WNHNN and CDR2 is SYGVQD (reference sequence). Trimming took off 5 bases at V and 7 bases at J, with 14 bases between the two ends. CDR3 length: 14 amino acids. CDR3 loop: CASSLRMAGGELFF. Written as DNA, the CDR3 is TGCGCCAGCAGTCTAAGGATGGCGGGCGGGGAGCTGTTTTTT.

This chain uses TRBV2 with TRBJ2-5; 10 bases match TRBD2. The CDR3 length is 14 residues. Germline-derived CDR1 and CDR2 are SNHLY and FYNNEI. V was pared by 6 bases and J by 1 base, with 2 bases of the junction left unmatched. For the CDR3, the DNA is TGTGCCAGCAGGGGACTAGCGAGCCAAGAGACCCAGTACTTC. It codes for CASRGLASQETQYF.

This clone was seen only a few times. The chain recombines TRBV28 with TRBJ2-2, with 7 positions matching TRBD1. Germline loops: CDR1 MDHEN, CDR2 SYDVKM. The length of the CDR3 is 13 residues. The ends lost 8 bases at V and 5 bases at J; junction bases unmatched: 5. CDR3 sequence reads: CASGQGETGELFF. The CDR3 nucleotides are TGTGCCAGCGGGCAGGGGGAAACCGGGGAGCTGTTTTTT.